This passage covers 7 T cell receptor beta chains from one sample sequenced in a study of cytomegalovirus exposure and HLA in healthy donors. The PCR ran on 60 Vbeta and 13 Jbeta primers. TCRdb keeps only in-frame clones here, not all; method: immunoSEQ multiplex PCR. This sample has hundreds of thousands of clones, with 70% to 85% found just once. The sequencing sample was made of PBMCs. The receptor source for this set is a woman in her forties in good health and CMV-seronegative.

This chain joins TRBV10-3 and TRBJ1-6; D not certain. The V and J ends lost 1 base and 6 bases respectively, with 13 bases between them. Germline CDR1 reads ENHRY; CDR2 reads SYGVKD. CDR3 size: 16 residues. CDR3 in amino acids: CAISEWEGSGNSPLHF. The CDR3, as DNA: TGTGCCATCAGTGAGTGGGAGGGTTCAGGTAATTCACCCCTCCACTTT.

The chain couples TRBV7-3 to TRBJ2-1, with D possibly TRBD2 on 7 matching bases. Germline lookup yields CDR1 SGHTA and CDR2 FQGTGA. CDR3 length: 16 residues. Trimming left V 5 bases short and J 8 bases short, with 22 bases between. The CDR3 spells CASSGGVAGAPDEQFF. In DNA form, the CDR3 reads TGTGCCAGCAGCGGGGGAGTGGCGGGGGCCCCCGATGAGCAGTTCTTC.

The genes are TRBV28 and TRBJ1-3; TRBD1 is a possible D gene (5 bases). Germline values: CDR1 MDHEN, CDR2 SYDVKM. Between the trimmed V and J ends, which lost 5 bases and 0 bases, there was a span of 20 bases. This CDR3 has 18 amino acids. The CDR3 bases are TGTGCCAGCAGTCCGGCGGGGGGGTCACGTTCCTCTGGAAACACCATATATTTT. Protein product: CASSPAGGSRSSGNTIYF.

The genes are TRBV5-6 and TRBJ1-2, with 7 bases aligning to TRBD1. J gave up 0 bases and V 0 bases, and 5 bases lay outside the gene matches. This CDR3 has 16 residues. Per the germline V gene, CDR1 is SGHDT and CDR2 is YYEEEE. Here the CDR3 reads CASSLVGTEANYGYTF. The CDR3 bases are TGTGCCAGCAGCTTGGTTGGGACAGAAGCTAACTATGGCTACACCTTC.

The rearrangement links TRBV19 to TRBJ1-6; 8 nucleotides match TRBD1. The V gene's germline CDR1 is LNHDA and CDR2 SQIVND (reference sequence). CDR3 length: 16 residues. Trimming removed 6 bases from V and 2 bases from J; junction bases left unmatched: 6. The CDR3 DNA follows: TGTGCCAGTAGCCGCGGACAGGGAACCTATAATTCACCCCTCCACTTT. It is translated as CASSRGQGTYNSPLHF.

The rearrangement joins TRBV5-4 to TRBJ2-2, with D tentatively TRBD1 (6 bases). V was clipped by 4 bases and J by 8 bases, with 15 bases between them. CDR1 is SGHNT and CDR2 is YYREEE in the germline V gene (reference sequence). This CDR3 spans 14 amino acids. The CDR3 region has the DNA TGTGCCAGCAGCAAGGACAGCCTTATGGGGGAGCTGTTTTTT. Amino acid sequence: CASSKDSLMGELFF. The whole variable domain, filled in from reference TRBV5-4 and TRBJ2-2, reads ETGVTQSPTHLIKTRGQQVTLRCSSQSGHNTVSWYQQALGQGPQFIFQYYREEENGRGNFPPRFSGLQFPNYSSELNVNALELDDSALYLCASSKDSLMGELFFGEGSRLTVL.

The chain links TRBV2 to TRBJ1-2, with TRBD1 matching 10 bases. The germline gives CDR1 SNHLY, CDR2 FYNNEI. The length of the CDR3 is 13 residues. The ends lost 7 bases at V and 6 bases at J; junction bases unmatched: 5. CDR3 DNA: TGTGCCAGCACGGCGGACAGGGGGGATGGCTACACCTTC. The encoded protein is CASTADRGDGYTF.